Below are 5 T cell receptor beta chains sequenced from a single sample in a study of T cell repertoires in cytomegalovirus infection. Each CDR3 protein gets one entry after TCRdb re-called the reads with MiXCR. The sample lists some 320,000 distinct CDR3 sequences; 8% to 10% were seen once. The source material was PBMCs. These receptors were collected from a human donor in good health (CMV status not recorded). Some clones in this sample may be carry-over from other donors' samples.

CDR3 DNA: TGCAGTGCTACCCTTCCAGCGGGGGCCAAAAACATTCAGTACTTC. Residues: CSATLPAGAKNIQYF. This rearrangement joins TRBV20-1 to TRBJ2-4; TRBD2 matches 7 bases. The CDR3 is made up of 15 amino acids. Looked up from germline, CDR1 is DFQATT and CDR2 is SNEGSKA (reference sequence). Losses at the gene ends were 4 bases for V and 1 base for J; bases not matched to a gene: 7.

This clonotype showed up many times. The chain has TRBV20-1 and TRBJ2-3; D possibly uses TRBD1 or TRBD2 (6 bases each). The V and J ends lost 2 bases and 2 bases respectively, with 17 bases between them. Germline V gives CDR1 DFQATT, CDR2 SNEGSKA (reference sequence). This CDR3 has 16 residues. The CDR3 DNA reads as TGCAGTGCTAGACCCCCCCGGGGGCCAGCCACAGATACGCAGTATTTT. Residues: CSARPPRGPATDTQYF.

This clonotype has ten or more counts. The chain uses TRBV19 and TRBJ2-5; no firm D call. This CDR3 is built from 13 residues. Germline V gene lookup returns CDR1 LNHDA and CDR2 SQIVND (reference sequence). V was clipped by 4 bases and J by 4 bases, with 10 bases between them. The CDR3 loop is CASSTPERETQYF. In nucleotides, the CDR3 is TGTGCCAGTAGTACCCCCGAGCGAGAGACCCAGTACTTC.

This clonotype was recorded a few times. The chain links TRBV12-3 or TRBV12-4 to TRBJ2-7; D may be TRBD1 (5 bases). Trimming pared 3 bases from V and 7 bases from J, leaving 16 bases between. This CDR3 is 14 amino acids long. This CDR3 reads CASSFQAGLEEQYF. CDR3 nucleotide sequence: TGTGCCAGCAGTTTTCAGGCAGGGCTCGAAGAGCAGTACTTC.

V and J are TRBV29-1 and TRBJ2-2; unclear D gene. The CDR3 length is 15 residues. Trimming left V 7 bases short and J 2 bases short, with 17 bases between. Germline V gene lookup returns CDR1 SQVTM and CDR2 ANQGSEA. The CDR3 spells CSARKAGGNTGELFF. CDR3 DNA: TGCAGCGCCCGAAAGGCCGGTGGAAACACCGGGGAGCTGTTTTTT.